These 9 T cell receptor beta chains share one sample of origin, sequenced in a study of control samples from healthy donors and cancer patients. This table comes from immunoSEQ multiplex PCR, and its TCRdb copy is limited to in-frame clones, with some not included. Of 120,000 to 150,000 clones detected, approximately 93% appear once; the ten largest clones hold 5% to 7%. The sequencing sample was made of blood. The receptors shown here come from a man aged 18-30 years in good health.

V usage is TRBV2 and J usage is TRBJ2-3; 11 bases line up with TRBD2. The length of the CDR3 is 16 residues. The V and J ends lost 7 bases and 5 bases, in that order; junction bases with no gene match: 11. CDR1 SNHLY and CDR2 FYNNEI come from the germline V gene. The CDR3 spells CASNQLAGGPGDTQYF. CDR3 DNA: TGTGCCAGCAACCAATTAGCGGGGGGGCCCGGAGATACGCAGTATTTT.

This sequence joins TRBV30 and TRBJ2-3; D is possibly TRBD1 (6 bases). V was pared by 4 bases and J by 4 bases, with 18 bases between. Germline V gene lookup returns CDR1 GTSNPN and CDR2 SVGIG (reference sequence). The CDR3 extends over 15 amino acids. In nucleotides, the CDR3 is TGTGCCTGGAATATGGGGGCGCGTGTCGCAGATACGCAGTATTTT. This gives the protein CAWNMGARVADTQYF.

This chain uses TRBV27 with TRBJ1-1; 8 bases fit TRBD1. The germline V gene has CDR1 MNHEY and CDR2 SMNVEV (reference sequence). The CDR3 covers 13 residues. V lost 2 bases and J lost 10; bases outside the gene matches: 6. The CDR3 region has the DNA TGTGCCAGCAGTTTAGACAGGGGAGTGGTAGCTTTCTTT. Translating gives CASSLDRGVVAFF.

This clone occurred once. The chain is built from TRBV5-1 and TRBJ2-5, with unresolved D. CDR1 and CDR2 from the germline V gene are SGHRS and YFSETQ. The CDR3 length is 17 residues. V lost 3 bases to trimming and J lost 1 base, with 19 bases between them. In DNA, the CDR3 is TGCGCCAGCAGCTCCCGAAAAAAGAACACGATCCAAGAGACCCAGTACTTC. Its translation: CASSSRKKNTIQETQYF.

V and J are TRBV20-1 and TRBJ1-2; D is possibly TRBD1 (5 bases). CDR1 and CDR2 from the germline V gene are DFQATT and SNEGSKA (reference sequence). This CDR3 is built from 8 residues. In DNA, the CDR3 is TGCGGGACGAGTGTCTACACCTTC. Protein product: CGTSVYTF.

The chain has TRBV5-6 and TRBJ1-1; tentative D call: TRBD1 (6 bases). The CDR3 extends over 16 amino acids. The V end lost 4 bases, the J end lost 10 bases, and 26 bases lay between the germline ends. Per the germline V gene, CDR1 is SGHDT and CDR2 is YYEEEE. CDR3 region: CASSLLQRGAREGAFF. DNA for the CDR3: TGTGCCAGCAGCCTCCTTCAGAGGGGGGCCCGGGAAGGAGCTTTCTTT.

The rearrangement uses TRBV7-9 and TRBJ1-6; D gene uncertain. V was shortened by 3 bases and J by 7 bases, with 4 bases between the two germline ends. The CDR3 loop spans 12 amino acids. Germline values: CDR1 SEHNR, CDR2 FQNEAQ (reference sequence). The CDR3 sequence is CASSFSNSPLHF. CDR3 nucleotides: TGTGCCAGCAGCTTCTCGAATTCACCCCTCCACTTT.

This clone was found a few times. The J gene is TRBJ1-1, the V gene TRBV6-5; D not certain. V was trimmed by 6 bases and J by 11 bases, leaving 19 bases between them. The CDR3 has 13 residues. CDR1 is MNHEY, CDR2 SVGAGI, per germline. CDR3: CASRESGKLMAFF. CDR3 coding DNA: TGTGCCAGCAGGGAGTCCGGGAAATTGATGGCTTTCTTT.

This clone was detected once. CDR3 loop: CAWSDGEGTPTYNEQFF. CDR3 nucleotides: TGTGCCTGGAGTGATGGGGAAGGGACTCCCACCTACAATGAGCAGTTCTTC. The V gene is TRBV30, the J gene TRBJ2-1; maybe TRBD2 (6 bases). The CDR3 totals 17 residues. CDR1 GTSNPN and CDR2 SVGIG come from the germline V gene (reference sequence). Trimming took 1 base from V and 2 from J, leaving 18 bases between them.